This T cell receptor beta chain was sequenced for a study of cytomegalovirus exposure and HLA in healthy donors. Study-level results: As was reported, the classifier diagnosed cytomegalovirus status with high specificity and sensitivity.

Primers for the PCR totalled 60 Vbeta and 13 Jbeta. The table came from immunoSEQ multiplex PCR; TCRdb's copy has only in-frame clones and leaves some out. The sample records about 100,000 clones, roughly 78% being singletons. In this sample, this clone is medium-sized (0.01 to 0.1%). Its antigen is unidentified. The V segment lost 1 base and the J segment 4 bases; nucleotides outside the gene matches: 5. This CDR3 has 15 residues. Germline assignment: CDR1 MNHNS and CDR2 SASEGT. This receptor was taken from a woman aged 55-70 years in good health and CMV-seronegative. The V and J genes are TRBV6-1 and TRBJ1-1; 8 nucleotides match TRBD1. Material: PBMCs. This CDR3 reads CASSEGETGATEAFF. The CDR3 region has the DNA TGTGCCAGCAGTGAAGGGGAGACAGGGGCCACTGAAGCTTTCTTT.